The 19 T cell receptor beta chains presented below share a single source sample, sequenced in a study of response to subunit inactivated influenza vaccine. From the RT-PCR reads, TCRdb called clonotypes with MiXCR, one entry per CDR3 protein. The sample lists about 830,000 distinct CDR3 sequences, 15% to 20% seen once, with approximately 11% in the top ten. Sample: PBMCs from blood, taken roughly 5 days after vaccination. These receptors originate from a man aged 45-60 years who received an inactivated influenza vaccine.

This clonotype was observed a few times. V and J are TRBV10-1 and TRBJ1-4; no definite D call. CDR3 length equals 13 residues. The germline V gene encodes CDR1 WNHNN and CDR2 SYGVQD (reference sequence). Trimming stripped 3 bases from V and 8 bases from J, with 10 bases between. CDR3 protein: CASSESLQEKLFF. In DNA form, the CDR3 reads TGCGCCAGCAGTGAATCGCTACAGGAAAAACTGTTTTTT.

This chain links TRBV27 with TRBJ2-1; no clear D gene. This CDR3 contains 17 residues. V was pared by 5 bases and J by 0 bases, with 17 bases between. Germline lookup yields CDR1 MNHEY and CDR2 SMNVEV (reference sequence). The chain's CDR3 is CASSMPGRISSYNEQFF. CDR3 bases: TGTGCCAGCAGTATGCCTGGTAGGATTAGCTCCTACAATGAGCAGTTCTTC.

This chain uses TRBV15 with TRBJ2-1; 7 positions match TRBD2. This CDR3 has 14 amino acids. V lost 4 bases to trimming and J lost 7 bases; unmatched junction nucleotides: 7. The V gene's germline CDR1 is LNHNV and CDR2 YYDKDF (reference sequence). The CDR3 bases are TGTGCCACCAGCACGGACGGGGGGATGAATGAGCAGTTCTTC. It is translated as CATSTDGGMNEQFF.

This clonotype was observed at least ten times. The chain joins TRBV12-3 or TRBV12-4 to TRBJ2-1; 13 bases map to TRBD2. There are 15 residues in the CDR3. Trimming cost V 4 bases and J 6 bases; bases outside gene matches: 3. CDR3 bases: TGTGCCAGCAGTTCCACTAGCGGGAGGGCCAATGAGCAGTTCTTC. Translating gives CASSSTSGRANEQFF.

This clonotype has a handful of counts. The chain employs TRBV20-1 and TRBJ2-7, with D tentatively TRBD2 (5 bases). The V gene's germline CDR1 is DFQATT and CDR2 SNEGSKA (reference sequence). CDR3 length: 14 residues. Trimming pared 6 bases from V and 2 bases from J, leaving 17 bases between. For the CDR3, the DNA is TGCAGTGCCTGGAGGCCGGACGGAGCCTACGAGCAGTACTTC. Translation: CSAWRPDGAYEQYF.

This clonotype was observed a few times. The chain links TRBV7-9 to TRBJ2-2, with no clear D. V lost 6 bases to trimming and J lost 4 bases, with 12 bases between them. CDR3 length: 14 residues. Germline lookup yields CDR1 SEHNR and CDR2 FQNEAQ (reference sequence). CDR3 bases: TGTGCCAGCAGGTCCGGGTTGGGCACCGGGGAGCTGTTTTTT. Amino acid sequence: CASRSGLGTGELFF.

V is TRBV5-5 and J is TRBJ2-1; 8 positions agree with TRBD1. CDR3 length: 15 amino acids. The V and J ends lost 3 bases and 13 bases, in that order; junction bases with no gene match: 15. Germline-derived CDR1 and CDR2 are SGHKS and YYEKEE (reference sequence). The chain's CDR3 is CASSYSGTGLTSQFF. The CDR3 nucleotides are TGTGCCAGCAGCTACTCCGGGACAGGCCTAACAAGCCAGTTCTTC.

This clonotype was seen repeatedly, ten times or more. The V call is TRBV7-9, the J call TRBJ2-7; no clear D. V dropped 2 bases and J dropped 7 bases, with 18 bases sitting between them. Germline CDR1 and CDR2: SEHNR and FQNEAQ (reference sequence). The CDR3 has 15 residues. CDR3 coding DNA: TGTGCCAGCAGCTTATTAACGGCTACCTCCGGGGAGCAGTACTTC. Translated: CASSLLTATSGEQYF.

J is TRBJ2-1 and V is TRBV5-4, with 10 bases aligning to TRBD2. The CDR3 has 21 amino acids. The germline gives CDR1 SGHNT, CDR2 YYREEE (reference sequence). Trimming removed 7 bases from V and 0 bases from J; junction bases left unmatched: 22. The CDR3 reads CASPLSQREGHSALSYNEQFF. The DNA for the CDR3 is TGTGCCAGCCCCTTGAGCCAGCGGGAGGGCCACAGTGCCCTCTCCTACAATGAGCAGTTCTTC. The full variable domain, rest sourced from reference TRBV5-4 and TRBJ2-1, is ETGVTQSPTHLIKTRGQQVTLRCSSQSGHNTVSWYQQALGQGPQFIFQYYREEENGRGNFPPRFSGLQFPNYSSELNVNALELDDSALYLCASPLSQREGHSALSYNEQFFGPGTRLTVL.

Regarding this clonotype: One junction end disagrees with the germline gene, perhaps due to a read error. This chain uses TRBV6-6 with TRBJ2-7; D possibly corresponds to TRBD1 (5 bases). The CDR3 extends over 13 amino acids. CDR1 MNHNY and CDR2 SVGAGI come from the germline V gene (reference sequence). CDR3 sequence: CASGYGRAAEQYF. In DNA, the CDR3 is TGTGCCAGCGGTTATGGCAGGGCAGCCGAGCAGTACTTC.

This clonotype was observed a few times. This chain links TRBV5-6 with TRBJ2-2; D not resolved. Germline V gene sequence: CDR1 SGHDT, CDR2 YYEEEE. This CDR3 comprises 13 residues. Trimming took off 2 bases at V and 8 bases at J, with 10 bases between the two ends. The CDR3 DNA reads as TGTGCCAGCAGCTTTGGACCATCTGGGGAGCTGTTTTTT. Residues: CASSFGPSGELFF.

This clonotype has only a few counts. The CDR3 nucleotides read TGTGCCAGCAGTTACTGGGCAGGGAGCACCGGGGAGCTGTTTTTT. Its protein product is CASSYWAGSTGELFF. The rearrangement joins TRBV6-2 or TRBV6-3 to TRBJ2-2; D may match TRBD1 or TRBD2 (5 bases each). The CDR3 has 15 residues. Germline V CDR1 and CDR2: MNHEY, SVGEGT. The V end was cut by 1 base, the J end by 4 bases, with 10 bases between.

This clonotype came up a few times. The chain joins TRBV7-7 to TRBJ2-5, with 9 bases lining up with TRBD2. Trimming cost V 1 base and J 2 bases; bases outside gene matches: 5. This CDR3 has 16 residues. Looked up from germline, CDR1 is SSHAT and CDR2 is FNYEAQ (reference sequence). For the CDR3, the DNA is TGTGCCAGCAGCTTAGGGGGTAGCGGGAGACAAGAGACCCAGTACTTC. Translation gives CASSLGGSGRQETQYF.

The rearrangement links TRBV20-1 to TRBJ2-1; TRBD2 aligns across 10 bases. This CDR3 spans 15 amino acids. Per germline, CDR1 DFQATT and CDR2 SNEGSKA (reference sequence). J gave up 6 bases and V 0 bases, and 5 bases lay outside the gene matches. The CDR3, as DNA: TGCAGTGCTAGAGATGCGTCTAGCGGGAGCAATGAGCAGTTCTTC. This sequence encodes CSARDASSGSNEQFF.

The J gene is TRBJ2-2, the V gene TRBV20-1, with 9 bases fitting TRBD2. This CDR3 contains 15 residues. Trimming removed 6 bases from V and 5 bases from J; junction bases left unmatched: 10. Germline V CDR1 and CDR2: DFQATT, SNEGSKA (reference sequence). CDR3 nucleotide sequence: TGCAGTGCCTCGGGGCGGGGGGGCCCGACCGGGGAGCTGTTTTTT. The encoded protein is CSASGRGGPTGELFF.

This clonotype was detected a few times. This chain joins TRBV20-1 and TRBJ1-2; TRBD1 matches 7 bases. Trimming removed 2 bases from V and 6 bases from J; junction bases left unmatched: 15. Germline CDR1 and CDR2: DFQATT and SNEGSKA (reference sequence). The CDR3 has 16 residues. CDR3 sequence: CSARMTGIPVTNGYTF. The CDR3, as DNA: TGCAGTGCTAGAATGACAGGGATCCCCGTTACTAATGGCTACACCTTC.

This clonotype was counted a few times. The rearrangement links TRBV20-1 to TRBJ2-7, with D possibly called TRBD1 or TRBD2 (5 bases each). The V gene lost 0 bases and the J gene lost 7 bases, with 10 bases spanning the gap. This CDR3 region has 12 residues. CDR1 and CDR2 (germline): DFQATT, SNEGSKA (reference sequence). The CDR3 is CSARDGTGEQYF. The CDR3 coding sequence is TGCAGTGCTAGAGACGGGACGGGAGAGCAGTACTTC.

The table lists this clonotype with a few counts. The chain joins TRBV20-1 to TRBJ2-1; 8 positions agree with TRBD1. The V and J ends lost 6 bases and 7 bases, in that order; junction bases with no gene match: 11. The germline V gene has CDR1 DFQATT and CDR2 SNEGSKA (reference sequence). This CDR3 is 14 amino acids long. The CDR3 coding sequence is TGCAGTGCGCAGACGGCCAGGGGGCATAATGAGCAGTTCTTC. Protein: CSAQTARGHNEQFF.

V is TRBV27 and J is TRBJ2-1, with a tentative D call TRBD2 (7 bases). V dropped 0 bases and J dropped 13 bases, with 22 bases sitting between them. The CDR3 length is 16 residues. The germline V gene encodes CDR1 MNHEY and CDR2 SMNVEV (reference sequence). This CDR3 reads CASSLSTRLGGGTQFF. CDR3 DNA sequence: TGTGCCAGCAGTTTATCGACACGTCTAGGGGGAGGGACTCAGTTCTTC.